The 19 T cell receptor beta chains given below trace back to one sample, sequenced in a study of neurological immune-mediated disorders. MiXCR was run by TCRdb on the 5' RACE reads, yielding one entry per CDR3 protein. The sample includes around 83,000 distinct CDR3 sequences, 11% to 15% of them seen just once. Sequencing was carried out using PBMCs. These receptor sequences come from a woman between 45 and 60 years old in good health.

This clonotype was recorded at least ten times. The J gene is TRBJ1-5, the V gene TRBV19; 7 bases match TRBD1. This CDR3 has 15 residues. CDR1 is LNHDA and CDR2 is SQIVND in the germline V gene (reference sequence). V lost 6 bases to trimming and J lost 7 bases; unmatched junction nucleotides: 12. The CDR3 nucleotides are TGTGCCAGTAGCTACAGGGGCGACGAGTACCAGCCCCAGCATTTT. Translated: CASSYRGDEYQPQHF. Full variable domain (missing parts from reference TRBV19 and TRBJ1-5): DGGITQSPKYLFRKEGQNVTLSCEQNLNHDAMYWYRQDPGQGLRLIYYSQIVNDFQKGDIAEGYSVSREKKESFPLTVTSAQKNPTAFYLCASSYRGDEYQPQHFGDGTRLSIL.

The chain carries TRBV10-1 and TRBJ2-1; 7 positions match TRBD1. J lost 0 bases, V lost 9 bases, and 17 bases had no gene match. Germline V gene sequence: CDR1 WNHNN, CDR2 SYGVQD (reference sequence). The CDR3 has 18 amino acids. The CDR3 nucleotides are TGCGCCAGTACCTGGGGACAGTTAAGTTGTGCCTCCTACAATGAGCAGTTCTTC. It translates to CASTWGQLSCASYNEQFF.

V gene TRBV24-1 combines with J gene TRBJ2-3, with 9 bases lining up with TRBD1. Germline V CDR1 and CDR2: KGHDR, SFDVKD. There are 15 residues in the CDR3. The V gene end was trimmed by 3 bases and the J gene end by 4 bases; junction bases not matched to a gene: 4. CDR3 bases: TGTGCCACCAGTGATCTCCACAGGGGGCCAGATACGCAGTATTTT. It encodes CATSDLHRGPDTQYF.

V and J are TRBV12-3 or TRBV12-4 and TRBJ2-7; TRBD1 aligns across 7 bases. Trimming took 7 bases from V and 2 from J; bases not matched to a gene: 8. The CDR3 totals 14 residues. This CDR3 reads CASTPGDRPYEQYF. The CDR3 DNA is TGTGCCAGCACTCCCGGGGACAGACCCTACGAGCAGTACTTC.

Of note for this clonotype: One base away lies a much larger clone, so this may be a sequencing read error. This sequence joins TRBV11-2 and TRBJ2-1; the match to TRBD1 covers 7 bases. The germline V gene has CDR1 SGHAT and CDR2 FQNNGV. This CDR3 contains 15 residues. The CDR3: CANSRDRGSYNEQFF. Written as DNA, the CDR3 is TGTGCCAACAGCCGGGACAGAGGCTCCTACAATGAGCAGTTCTTC.

This clonotype came up many times. The chain couples TRBV10-3 to TRBJ1-1; D may be TRBD1 (6 bases). CDR1 and CDR2 from the germline V gene are ENHRY and SYGVKD. The V gene lost 2 bases and the J gene lost 1 base, with 14 bases spanning the gap. The CDR3 extends over 16 amino acids. This chain's CDR3 is CAISEQDRRQNTEAFF. In DNA form, the CDR3 reads TGTGCCATCAGTGAGCAAGACAGGCGGCAGAACACTGAAGCTTTCTTT.

At least ten counts were recorded for this clonotype. The chain couples TRBV6-5 to TRBJ2-3; 11 nucleotides align to TRBD1. This CDR3 spans 19 amino acids. V gave up 2 bases and J gave up 0 bases; unmatched junction bases: 10. Per germline, CDR1 MNHEY and CDR2 SVGAGI. CDR3 bases: TGTGCCAGCAGTTACAGGGGACAGGGGGTTTTTAATAGCACAGATACGCAGTATTTT. Its translation: CASSYRGQGVFNSTDTQYF.

This clonotype was seen at least ten times. The rearrangement links TRBV12-5 to TRBJ2-1; perhaps TRBD2 as D (5 bases). V was clipped by 5 bases and J by 5 bases, with 13 bases between them. Germline-derived CDR1 and CDR2 are LGHNT and FRNRAP. This CDR3 is built from 14 residues. The CDR3 here is CASGPSGLNNEQFF. The CDR3 region has the DNA TGTGCTAGTGGTCCATCCGGACTGAACAATGAGCAGTTCTTC.

This clonotype was picked up many times. The V call is TRBV14, the J call TRBJ1-2; 10 bases are shared with TRBD1. V shed 0 bases, J shed 6 bases, and the junction held 10 bases outside the gene matches. Per the germline V gene, CDR1 is SGHDN and CDR2 is FVKESK. This CDR3 spans 17 amino acids. The CDR3 region is CASSQDAHPDRGHGYTF. The CDR3 DNA reads as TGTGCCAGCAGCCAAGATGCCCACCCCGACAGGGGGCATGGCTACACCTTC.

This clonotype was seen at least ten times. The chain links TRBV14 to TRBJ2-7, with 11 bases fitting TRBD2. Looked up from germline, CDR1 is SGHDN and CDR2 is FVKESK. CDR3 length equals 15 residues. The J segment lost 5 bases and the V segment lost 4 bases, leaving 7 bases of the junction unmatched. CDR3 DNA sequence: TGTGCCAGCAGCCCCTTAGCGGGGGGGCCCGACGAGCAGTACTTC. Translating gives CASSPLAGGPDEQYF.

This clonotype was observed many times. The chain has TRBV5-1 and TRBJ1-4; D gene uncertain. Germline CDR1 is SGHRS and CDR2 is YFSETQ. The CDR3 length is 14 residues. V lost 0 bases, J lost 6 bases, and 9 bases lay in between. The CDR3 loop is CASSLDGGYEKLFF. The CDR3 bases are TGCGCCAGCAGCTTGGACGGAGGCTATGAAAAACTGTTTTTT.

This clonotype occurred many times. The gene calls are TRBV3-1 and TRBJ1-1; D is undetermined. V lost 1 base and J 6 bases, leaving 6 bases between the germline ends. There are 12 residues in the CDR3. CDR1 and CDR2 from the germline V gene are LGHDT and YNNKEL (reference sequence). CDR3 nucleotides: TGTGCCAGCAGCCAAGTCGGCGCTGAAGCTTTCTTT. Translating gives CASSQVGAEAFF.

This clonotype was counted at least ten times. The J gene is TRBJ2-1, the V gene TRBV11-2, with 8 bases that match TRBD1. The CDR3 totals 15 residues. Per germline, CDR1 SGHAT and CDR2 FQNNGV. The J segment lost 9 bases and the V segment lost 5 bases, leaving 12 bases of the junction unmatched. The CDR3 DNA reads as TGTGCCAGCAGCCGTCGACAGGGGACCTTCAGTGAGCAGTTCTTC. Encoded protein: CASSRRQGTFSEQFF.

CDR3 DNA: TGTGCCAGCAGTTTACTATCGCTGAAGTTTTACAATGAGCAGTTCTTC. Amino acids: CASSLLSLKFYNEQFF. The chain combines TRBV28 with TRBJ2-1; no definite D call. Trimming took off 2 bases at V and 4 bases at J, with 15 bases between the two ends. This CDR3 comprises 16 residues. CDR1 and CDR2 (germline): MDHEN, SYDVKM.

Ten or more counts support this clonotype. The rearrangement uses TRBV7-3 and TRBJ2-3, with unresolved D. Trimming took 1 base from V and 4 from J, leaving 9 bases between them. This CDR3 is 14 amino acids long. Germline values: CDR1 SGHTA, CDR2 FQGTGA. The CDR3 region has the DNA TGTGCCAGCAGCTTAAGGTCTGGCGCAGATACGCAGTATTTT. Its protein is CASSLRSGADTQYF.

This clonotype was detected ten times or more. J is TRBJ1-2 and V is TRBV7-8; TRBD1 matches 8 bases. The germline gives CDR1 SGHVS, CDR2 FQNEAQ. With V trimmed by 4 bases and J by 4 bases, 14 bases remained unmatched. The CDR3 is 17 residues long. This chain's CDR3 is CASSSGQGPLGGYGYTF. The CDR3 coding sequence is TGTGCCAGCAGCTCAGGACAGGGTCCCCTTGGAGGCTATGGCTACACCTTC.

This clonotype appeared many times. The genes are TRBV2 and TRBJ1-3; D remains unclear. CDR1 is SNHLY and CDR2 is FYNNEI in the germline V gene. This CDR3 comprises 16 residues. Trimming cost V 4 bases and J 4 bases, with 17 bases left between them. This CDR3 is CASSGGRGVWGNTIYF. The CDR3 DNA reads as TGTGCCAGCAGTGGCGGACGGGGAGTTTGGGGAAACACCATATATTTT.

This clonotype was picked up many times. The chain combines TRBV20-1 with TRBJ1-2; 8 bases align to TRBD1. Unmatched junction bases numbered 6, after V lost 5 bases and J lost 4 bases. The CDR3 loop spans 13 amino acids. CDR1 and CDR2 from the germline V gene are DFQATT and SNEGSKA (reference sequence). The CDR3 sequence is CSAPGTGIYGYTF. Here the CDR3 DNA reads TGCAGTGCTCCCGGGACAGGCATCTATGGCTACACCTTC.

In its sample, this clonotype was seen many times. This chain uses TRBV10-2 with TRBJ2-2, with D uncertain. Germline CDR1 WSHSY, CDR2 SAAADI. The CDR3 is 12 residues long. V was pared by 8 bases and J by 1 base, with 5 bases between. CDR3 bases: TGCGCCAGCCGATTGAACACCGGGGAGCTGTTTTTT. It translates to CASRLNTGELFF.